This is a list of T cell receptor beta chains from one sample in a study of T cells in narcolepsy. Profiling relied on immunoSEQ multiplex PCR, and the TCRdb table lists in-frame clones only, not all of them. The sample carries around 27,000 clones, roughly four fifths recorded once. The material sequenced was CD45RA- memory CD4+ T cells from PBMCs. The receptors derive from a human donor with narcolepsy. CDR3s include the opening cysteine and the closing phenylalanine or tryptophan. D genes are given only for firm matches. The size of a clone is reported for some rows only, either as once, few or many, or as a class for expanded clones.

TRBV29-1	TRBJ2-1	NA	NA	TGCAGCGTTTCCCACAATGAGCAGTTCTTC	CSVSHNEQFF
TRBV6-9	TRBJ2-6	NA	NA	TGTGCCAGCAGGCCAGGTGAGGGCTCTGGGGCCAACGTCCTGACTTTC	CASRPGEGSGANVLTF
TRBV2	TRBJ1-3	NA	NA	TGTGCCAGCAGTAGGGCCAGTCACCCACCCTCTGGAAACACCATATATTTT	CASSRASHPPSGNTIYF
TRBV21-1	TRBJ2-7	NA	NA	TGTGCCAGCAGCACGACAAGCCCCGGTGGACAGTCGTCCTACGAGCAGTACTTC	CASSTTSPGGQSSYEQYF
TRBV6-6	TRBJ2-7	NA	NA	TGTGCCAGCAGTTACTCGATGTCGCTCGAGCAGTACTTC	CASSYSMSLEQYF
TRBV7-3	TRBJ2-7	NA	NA	TGTGCCAGCAGCTTAACAGAGTACGAGCAGTACTTC	CASSLTEYEQYF
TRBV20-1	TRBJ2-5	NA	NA	TGCAGTGCTGCACCCGAGGAGACCCAGTACTTC	CSAAPEETQYF
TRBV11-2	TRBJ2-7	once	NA	TGTGCCAGCAGCTGGGGCACCTACGAGCAGTACTTC	CASSWGTYEQYF
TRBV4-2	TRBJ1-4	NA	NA	TGTGCCAGCAGCCAAGTCCAGGGGCGGAACAATGAAAAACTGTTTTTT	CASSQVQGRNNEKLFF
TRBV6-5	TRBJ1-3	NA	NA	TGTGCCAGCGTAACAGTCTCTGGAAACACCATATATTTT	CASVTVSGNTIYF
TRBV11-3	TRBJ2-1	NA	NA	TGTGCCAGCAGCTTATCGGATGAGCAGTTCTTC	CASSLSDEQFF
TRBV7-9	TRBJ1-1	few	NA	TGTGCCAGCACCTTGACGAGGGGCACTGAAGCTTTCTTT	CASTLTRGTEAFF
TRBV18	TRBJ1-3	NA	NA	TGTGCCAGCTCGCCTTTGAGCAGGGAAGCTTCTGGAAACACCATATATTTT	CASSPLSREASGNTIYF
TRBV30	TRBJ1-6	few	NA	TGTGCCTGGAGTAGGGAGATTAATTCACCCCTCCACTTT	CAWSREINSPLHF
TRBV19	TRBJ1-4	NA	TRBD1	TGTGCCAGTAGTTCCGGGACAGGGAAAGGCGAAAAACTGTTTTTT	CASSSGTGKGEKLFF
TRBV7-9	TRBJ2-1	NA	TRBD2	TGTGCCAGCAGCCGGACTAGCGGGAGGTCGGGGGACAATGAGCAGTTCTTC	CASSRTSGRSGDNEQFF
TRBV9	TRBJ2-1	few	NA	TGTGCCAGCAGCCCTTGGGGGAGCTCCTACAATGAGCAGTTCTTC	CASSPWGSSYNEQFF
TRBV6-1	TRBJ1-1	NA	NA	TGTGCAACCCGGCGGGTTGCAGTCACTGAAGCTTTCTTT	CATRRVAVTEAFF
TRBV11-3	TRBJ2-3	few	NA	TGTGCCAGCAGCCAAAGAAAGGATACGCAGTATTTT	CASSQRKDTQYF
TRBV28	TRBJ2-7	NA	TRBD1	TGTGCCAGCATACCGGGACAGCCTTCCTACGAGCAGTACTTC	CASIPGQPSYEQYF
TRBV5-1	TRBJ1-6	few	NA	TGCGCCAGCAGCTTACGGACCTCCTATAATTCACCCCTCCACTTT	CASSLRTSYNSPLHF
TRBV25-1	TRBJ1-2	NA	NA	TGTGCCAGCAGTGAAGGGAAAAGCTATGGCTACACCTTC	CASSEGKSYGYTF
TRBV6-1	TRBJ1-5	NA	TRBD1	TGTGCCAGCAAATCGACAGGGAGCAATCAGCCCCAGCATTTT	CASKSTGSNQPQHF
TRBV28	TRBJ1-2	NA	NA	TGTGCCAGCAGACCACCTTTCCGACATGGCTACACCTTC	CASRPPFRHGYTF
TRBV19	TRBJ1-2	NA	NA	TGTGCCAGTATGTCGGGGAACTATGGCTACACCTTC	CASMSGNYGYTF
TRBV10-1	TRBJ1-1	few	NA	TGCGCCAGCAGTGGGGGGAACACTGAAGCTTTCTTT	CASSGGNTEAFF
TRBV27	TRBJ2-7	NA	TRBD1	TGTGCCAGCAGTCGGTCCCCCCGCCCCCTCCGGGACAGCTACGAGCAGTACTTC	CASSRSPRPLRDSYEQYF
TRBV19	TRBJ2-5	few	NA	TGTGCCAGTACCCCCAGGTGGGGGGCACAAGAGACCCAGTACTTC	CASTPRWGAQETQYF
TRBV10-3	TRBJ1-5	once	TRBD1	TGTGCCATCAGCACGACAGGGGGCGACGGCCAGCCCCAGCATTTT	CAISTTGGDGQPQHF
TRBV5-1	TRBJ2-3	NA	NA	TGCGCCAGCAGCTTGAAAGGGATTATAGATACGCAGTATTTT	CASSLKGIIDTQYF
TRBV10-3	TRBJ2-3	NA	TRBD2	TGTGCCATCCAATCCGGGACTAGCGGGACCAACACAGATACGCAGTATTTT	CAIQSGTSGTNTDTQYF
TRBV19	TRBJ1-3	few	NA	TGTGCCAGTAGTATCATGGACGTAAGCTCTGGAAACACCATATATTTT	CASSIMDVSSGNTIYF
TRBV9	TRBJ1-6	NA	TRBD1	TGTGCCAGCAGCACTCGGGACAGCCCGAATTCACCCCTCCACTTT	CASSTRDSPNSPLHF
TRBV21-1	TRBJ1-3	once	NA	TGTGCCAGCAGCAAAGCTGAGGCGTTACAGGACAGGAAAACCCGAAACACCATATATTTT	CASSKAEALQDRKTRNTIYF
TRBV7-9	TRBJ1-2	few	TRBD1	TGTGCCAGCAGCCTCTTCAGTTCGGGACAGCTATTCTTC	CASSLFSSGQLFF
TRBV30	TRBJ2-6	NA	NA	TGTGCCTGCCGGGGGGCCAACGTCCTGACTTTC	CACRGANVLTF
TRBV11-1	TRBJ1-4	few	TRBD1	TGTGCCAGCAGCGTAACAGGGGGAACTAATGAAAAACTGTTTTTT	CASSVTGGTNEKLFF
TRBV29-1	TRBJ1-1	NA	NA	TGCAGCGCCTCCCTTACGGGGGGCAAGCCTTTCTTT	CSASLTGGKPFF
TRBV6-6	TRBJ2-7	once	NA	TGTGCCAGCAGTTACTCTGGGTCAGCCTACGAGCAGTACTTC	CASSYSGSAYEQYF
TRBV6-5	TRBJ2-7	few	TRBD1	TGTGCCAGCAGTTACTCCGGGACAGGCTCCTACGAGCAGTACTTC	CASSYSGTGSYEQYF
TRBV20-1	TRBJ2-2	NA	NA	TGCAGTGCCCTGGTCACCGGGGAGCTGTTTTTT	CSALVTGELFF
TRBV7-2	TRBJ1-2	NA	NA	TGTGCCAGCAGCCCTGCGTTTTCGGGGGTTGGCTACACCTTC	CASSPAFSGVGYTF
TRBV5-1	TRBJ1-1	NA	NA	TGCGCCAGCAGCCCTAGGGAGAGCATGAACACTGAAGCTTTCTTT	CASSPRESMNTEAFF
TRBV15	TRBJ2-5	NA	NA	TGTGCCACCAGCCGCGCCCCAGGGAGCACAGAGACCCAGTACTTC	CATSRAPGSTETQYF
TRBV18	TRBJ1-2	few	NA	TGTGCCAGCTCACAAGACACGAACTATGGCTACACCTTC	CASSQDTNYGYTF
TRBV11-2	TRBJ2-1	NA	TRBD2	TGTGCCAGCAGCCGGGGGCTAGCGGGAACCCCTTACAATGAGCAGTTCTTC	CASSRGLAGTPYNEQFF
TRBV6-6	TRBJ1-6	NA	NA	TGTGCCAGCAGTTCCCGGACAGAAGATTCACCCCTCCACTTT	CASSSRTEDSPLHF
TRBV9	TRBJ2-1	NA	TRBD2	TGTGCCAGCAGCTCACTAGCGGGAGGGTTCTACAATGAGCAGTTCTTC	CASSSLAGGFYNEQFF
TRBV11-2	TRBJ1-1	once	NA	TGTGCCAGCAGCCGCGGTTCGACCTTCCGCCAAGTGAACACTGAAGCTTTCTTT	CASSRGSTFRQVNTEAFF
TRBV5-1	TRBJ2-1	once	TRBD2	TGCGCCAGCAGCCGCACTAGCGGAGCCGTCTCCTACAATGAGCAGTTCTTC	CASSRTSGAVSYNEQFF
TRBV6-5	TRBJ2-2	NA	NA	TGTGCCAGCAGTAAACTGACAGTGAACACCGGGGAGCTGTTTTTT	CASSKLTVNTGELFF
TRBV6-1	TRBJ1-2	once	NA	TGTGCCAGCAGTGAAGACTGGAACTATGGCTACACCTTC	CASSEDWNYGYTF